These 8 T cell receptor beta chains share one sample of origin, sequenced in a study of blood T cells in healthy people across ages. Combining a sample-barcoded 5' primer with a J-beta primer mix, a second PCR ran for roughly 7 to 11 cycles. One entry per CDR3 protein, called by TCRdb with MiXCR from the 5' RACE reads. Of roughly 1.7 million distinct CDR3 sequences in the sample, roughly 32% were seen once. Sequencing used blood. These receptors were collected from a woman aged 25 to 39 in good health.

Of note for this clonotype: The junction differs from germline at one of its ends, possibly a read error. The V call is TRBV7-9, the J call TRBJ2-7; either TRBD1 or TRBD2 may fit D (5 bases each). The germline V gene encodes CDR1 SEHNR and CDR2 FQNEAQ (reference sequence). This CDR3 is 16 amino acids long. This CDR3 is CASSLYSGTPSHEQYF. In DNA form, the CDR3 reads TGTGCCAGCAGCTTATACTCCGGGACGCCCTCCCACGAGCAGTACTTC.

This clonotype was counted only a few times. The V and J genes are TRBV3-1 and TRBJ2-5, with 13 bases aligning to TRBD2. TRBJ2-7 matches the DNA end more closely, so the J call is doubtful. Germline loops: CDR1 LGHDT, CDR2 YNNKEL (reference sequence). This CDR3 is built from 15 residues. The CDR3 DNA follows: TGTGCCAGCAGCCCCGGACTAGCGGGAGTAGTCGAGCAGTACTTC. Residues: CASSPGLAGVVEQYF.

A few counts support this clonotype. V is TRBV29-1 and J is TRBJ2-1; TRBD2 agrees at 12 bases. V lost 6 bases and J lost 3; bases outside the gene matches: 3. The CDR3 contains 14 residues. CDR1 SQVTM and CDR2 ANQGSEA come from the germline V gene. CDR3 in amino acids: CSVGLAGNYNEQFF. DNA of the CDR3: TGCAGCGTAGGACTAGCGGGAAACTACAATGAGCAGTTCTTC.

The CDR3 is CASSYPDRDYGYTF. CDR3 nucleotide sequence: TGTGCCAGCAGTTACCCCGACAGGGACTATGGCTACACCTTC. The rearrangement uses TRBV12-3 or TRBV12-4 and TRBJ1-2; 7 bases map to TRBD1. J gave up 3 bases and V 4 bases, and 5 bases lay outside the gene matches. The CDR3 has 14 amino acids.

V is TRBV5-1 and J is TRBJ1-1; tentatively, D is TRBD1 (5 bases). The V and J ends lost 1 base and 5 bases respectively, with 15 bases between them. CDR3 size: 15 residues. The V gene's germline CDR1 is SGHRS and CDR2 YFSETQ. CDR3 amino acids: CASSLTAVGGTEAFF. The CDR3 coding sequence is TGCGCCAGCAGCTTGACGGCAGTTGGGGGTACTGAAGCTTTCTTT.

The rearrangement uses TRBV20-1 and TRBJ1-2; possible D gene TRBD1, 6 bases. V lost 6 bases and J 8 bases, leaving 25 bases between the germline ends. This CDR3 is built from 15 residues. Germline V gene sequence: CDR1 DFQATT, CDR2 SNEGSKA (reference sequence). The CDR3 nucleotides read TGCAGTGCCACCGGGGGGGGCTCCACTTCAAGGGGCTACACCTTC. It translates to CSATGGGSTSRGYTF.

This clonotype was counted between two and nine times. The CDR3 here is CASSYAREGYEQYF. The CDR3 DNA reads TGTGCCAGCAGTTACGCCCGGGAGGGCTACGAGCAGTACTTC. The V gene is TRBV6-5, the J gene TRBJ2-7; 8 positions match TRBD2. The CDR3 extends over 14 amino acids. Germline CDR1 reads MNHEY; CDR2 reads SVGAGI. The V and J ends lost 2 bases and 3 bases, in that order; junction bases with no gene match: 3.

The chain links TRBV6-5 to TRBJ2-4, with D perhaps TRBD2 (6 bases). This CDR3 spans 13 amino acids. V was clipped by 5 bases and J by 16 bases, with 21 bases between them. Per germline, CDR1 MNHEY and CDR2 SVGAGI. For the CDR3, the DNA is TGTGCCAGCAGTCCGGGGACGGGGGAGACCCACTACTTC. Protein product: CASSPGTGETHYF.